This T cell receptor beta chain comes out of a study of blood T cell repertoires in COVID-19. Overall study: Whether acute or convalescent, the COVID-19 samples came from the United States, Italy and Spain. From T cells, B-cell-depleted T cells, or PBMCs came the material, which was cDNA or gDNA.

Sequenced by immunoSEQ multiplex PCR; TCRdb stores in-frame clones only, minus some. The sample comprises around 250,000 clones, around 90% of which are singletons, and approximately 1.2% rests with the top ten. The CDR3 length is 15 residues. Germline lookup yields CDR1 LNHDA and CDR2 SQIVND (reference sequence). With 5 bases removed from V and 7 bases from J, the gap between germline ends came to 21 bases. The origin of this receptor is a human donor in a cohort exposed to, infected with or recovered from COVID-19 (not recorded which). The donor label of this sample is uncertain. The chain uses TRBV19 and TRBJ2-7; TRBD2 is a possible D gene (6 bases). Sequencing was done on a sample of PBMCs or T cells enriched from blood (not recorded which). Written as DNA, the CDR3 is TGTGCCAGTAGTCCAGCCGGGACTCTCCCGGGGGAGCAGTACTTC. This sequence encodes CASSPAGTLPGEQYF.